One T cell receptor (beta chain) is described in this entry. Its target is not known. A read error may produce the germline difference seen at one junction end. The CDR3 consists of 14 residues. This sample was taken from a study of blood T cells in healthy people across ages. The total RNA that was extracted per sample amounted to at least 5.5 micrograms. Alongside a J-beta primer mix, a sample-barcoded 5' primer served in a second PCR lasting about 7 to 12 cycles. Every cDNA was tagged by a template-switch adaptor with 12 random nucleotides. Sequencing of every sample gave 3 million or more CDR3-containing paired-end reads. TCRdb independently ran MiXCR on the 5' RACE reads; one entry per CDR3 protein. The table lists 1 million to 1.2 million distinct CDR3 sequences, around two fifths of them singletons, with around 13% in the top ten. Whole-study findings and limits: A greater number of naive CD4+ cells and higher diversity distinguished long-lived donors from aged donors.

This receptor was taken from a man aged 18 to 35 in good health. The sample comprised blood. The gene calls are TRBV12-3 or TRBV12-4 and TRBJ1-2; D is perhaps TRBD1 (6 bases). The CDR3 spells CASSLNRVGYGHTF. DNA for the CDR3: TGTGCCAGCAGTTTGAACAGGGTCGGCTATGGCCACACCTTC.